The rows below give T cell receptor beta chains drawn from one sample of a study of T-cell reconstitution after alpha-beta-depleted transplantation in children. TCRdb re-called the PCR reads with MiXCR, one entry per CDR3 protein. The sample lists 700,000 to 850,000 distinct CDR3 sequences, roughly 16% occurring once. The sample was PBMCs, mostly from graft donor cells, taken 360 days after TCRalphabeta/CD19-depleted stem cell transplant. All receptors come from a male patient aged 10-17 years who had a stem cell transplant for acute lymphoblastic leukemia, so the T cells may come from the graft donor. Both conserved end residues are part of each CDR3. D genes are given only for firm matches. Size is omitted from some rows. Given values are once, few, many or a class for expanded clones.

many,TRBV5-1,.,TRBJ2-5,TGCGCCAGCAGCTTGGGGGCAGGATTTAAAGAGACCCAGTACTTC,CASSLGAGFKETQYF
few,TRBV29-1,TRBD1,TRBJ2-1,TGCAGCGTTGAAGGAGTGTGGGACAGGGGGTCCTCGAGCTCCTACAATGAGCAGTTCTTC,CSVEGVWDRGSSSSYNEQFF
.,TRBV14,TRBD1,TRBJ2-7,TGTGCCAGCAGCCAAGTAGGGGGCGTCGGGTCCGAGCAGTACTTC,CASSQVGGVGSEQYF
.,TRBV12-3/TRBV12-4,TRBD2,TRBJ2-1,TGTGCCAGCAGGCTAGCGGGAGCGGGGGAGCAGTTCTTC,CASRLAGAGEQFF
few,TRBV28,TRBD1,TRBJ1-4,TGTGCCAGCAGGAGGTCAACCGGGACAGGGGATGAAAAACTGTTTTTT,CASRRSTGTGDEKLFF
.,TRBV5-1,TRBD2,TRBJ2-1,TGCGCCAGCAGCTTGGGGTGGCGGGAGGTTTACAATGAGCAGTTCTTC,CASSLGWREVYNEQFF
many,TRBV12-3/TRBV12-4,TRBD1,TRBJ2-7,TGTGCCAGCAGCTTGGCCGGGACAGGGGGCTACGAGCAGTACTTC,CASSLAGTGGYEQYF
.,TRBV7-3,.,TRBJ2-5,TGTGCCAGCAGCTTAATGGGGGGGCTAGGAAAAGAGACCCAGTACTTC,CASSLMGGLGKETQYF
.,TRBV18,TRBD2,TRBJ2-1,TGTGCCAGCTCACCCATGGCGGGAGGGCCCTCTTCCTACAATGAGCAGTTCTTC,CASSPMAGGPSSYNEQFF
.,TRBV5-1,.,TRBJ1-4,TGCGCCAGCAGTCGGACCTTTGCAACTAATGAAAAACTGTTTTTT,CASSRTFATNEKLFF
few,TRBV6-5,TRBD1,TRBJ2-3,TGTGCCAGCCGTTGGGACAGGGTTACAGATACGCAGTATTTT,CASRWDRVTDTQYF
few,TRBV12-3/TRBV12-4,TRBD2,TRBJ2-7,TGTGCCAGCAGGGCCGGGACTAGCGGGGTCTGGGAGCAGTACTTC,CASRAGTSGVWEQYF
.,TRBV7-7,.,TRBJ2-7,TGTGCCAGCAGCTTCTCTGGGAGCGGGACAGGCGTATCCGGGTACGAGCAGTACTTC,CASSFSGSGTGVSGYEQYF
few,TRBV20-1,TRBD1,TRBJ1-2,TGCAGTGCCACACTCGGGACAGGGGATGGCTACACCTTC,CSATLGTGDGYTF
few,TRBV6-2/TRBV6-3,.,TRBJ2-7,TGTGCCAGCACTTCCTTCTACGAGCAGTACTTC,CASTSFYEQYF
.,TRBV9,.,TRBJ1-1,TGTGCCAGCAGCGTAGTCGACAGGAAGAACACTGAAGCTTTCTTT,CASSVVDRKNTEAFF
.,TRBV29-1,.,TRBJ2-7,TGCAGCGTTGAACTGGTGGGTCGGATCTACGAGCAGTACTTC,CSVELVGRIYEQYF